This passage covers 8 T cell receptor beta chains from one sample sequenced in a study of beta chain features in type 1 diabetes. General study results and limits: The study found moderately but significantly shorter TCRB CDR3s in all four CD4+ subsets of Type 1 diabetes patients.

Their target antigens are unknown. Reverse transcription of all isolated RNA meant that expressed TCRB transcripts were sequenced. Only in-frame clones appear in the TCRdb table, and some are missing; sequencing was by immunoSEQ multiplex PCR. This sample has 100,000 to 150,000 clones; roughly 10% occur once, and the top ten carry around 0.79%. Sequenced sample: central memory CD4+ T cells from blood. The receptors were sampled from a man aged 25 to 40 with type 1 diabetes.

This chain connects TRBV9 to TRBJ1-1; unclear D gene. This CDR3 spans 15 amino acids. Per the germline V gene, CDR1 is SGDLS and CDR2 is YYNGEE. V was cut by 1 base and J by 3 bases, with 13 bases left in between. The CDR3 DNA follows: TGTGCCAGCAGCGTAAATGGAGACGGGGACACTGAAGCTTTCTTT. As protein: CASSVNGDGDTEAFF.

The CDR3 sequence: CASTPVLAGGGEQFF. CDR3 DNA sequence: TGTGCCAGCACCCCCGTCCTAGCGGGGGGTGGTGAGCAGTTCTTC. V and J are TRBV4-2 and TRBJ2-1; 11 nucleotides match TRBD2. Germline loops: CDR1 LGHNA, CDR2 YNFKEQ. CDR3 length: 15 amino acids. The V gene end was trimmed by 7 bases and the J gene end by 9 bases; junction bases not matched to a gene: 11.

This clone was counted between two and nine times. V is TRBV10-3 and J is TRBJ2-1; the match to TRBD1 covers 10 bases. The V gene's germline CDR1 is ENHRY and CDR2 SYGVKD. After removal of 11 bases from V and 6 bases from J, the junction contained 10 bases not matched to a gene. This CDR3 is built from 14 residues. Here the CDR3 reads CASREGTGVNEQFF. CDR3 nucleotides: TGTGCCTCAAGGGAGGGGACAGGGGTCAATGAGCAGTTCTTC.

This clone has ten or more counts. The chain combines TRBV5-1 with TRBJ1-6; possible D gene TRBD1, 6 bases. V was clipped by 0 bases and J by 11 bases, with 12 bases between them. Germline CDR1 is SGHRS and CDR2 is YFSETQ. The CDR3 has 14 amino acids. CDR3: CASSLEQGLTPLHF. CDR3 nucleotides: TGCGCCAGCAGCTTGGAACAGGGTCTAACACCCCTCCACTTT. Supplemented by reference TRBV5-1 and TRBJ1-6, the full variable domain reads KAGVTQTPRYLIKTRGQQVTLSCSPISGHRSVSWYQQTPGQGLQFLFEYFSETQRNKGNFPGRFSGRQFSNSRSEMNVSTLELGDSALYLCASSLEQGLTPLHFGNGTRLTVT.

This CDR3 reads CAITQGSYGYTF. CDR3 bases: TGTGCCATCACCCAGGGATCCTATGGCTACACCTTC. V usage is TRBV10-3 and J usage is TRBJ1-2; D is possibly TRBD1 (5 bases). This CDR3 is 12 amino acids long. The V and J ends lost 7 bases and 4 bases respectively, with 10 bases between them. Germline CDR1 ENHRY, CDR2 SYGVKD.

This rearrangement joins TRBV2 to TRBJ1-5, with TRBD1 matching over 7 bases. CDR1 is SNHLY, CDR2 FYNNEI, per germline. The CDR3 length is 14 residues. Trimming cost V 5 bases and J 2 bases; bases outside gene matches: 3. Written as DNA, the CDR3 is TGTGCCAGCAGTTTCGACAGGGGCAATCAGCCCCAGCATTTT. As protein: CASSFDRGNQPQHF.

A few counts support this clone. The chain couples TRBV11-2 to TRBJ1-2; TRBD1 agrees at 8 bases. Germline V CDR1 and CDR2: SGHAT, FQNNGV. CDR3 length: 14 amino acids. Trimming took 4 bases from V and 2 from J; bases not matched to a gene: 3. CDR3 sequence reads: CASSWGTGNYGYTF. For the CDR3, the DNA is TGTGCCAGCAGCTGGGGGACAGGCAACTATGGCTACACCTTC.

In this sample, this clone turned up a few times. The chain carries TRBV5-4 and TRBJ2-5; D not resolved. The CDR3 has 15 residues. V was clipped by 0 bases and J by 3 bases, with 12 bases between them. Looked up from germline, CDR1 is SGHNT and CDR2 is YYREEE (reference sequence). The CDR3 reads CASSLDGGNKETQYF. The CDR3 nucleotides are TGTGCCAGCAGCTTGGACGGCGGAAATAAAGAGACCCAGTACTTC.